Listed below are T cell receptor beta chains from one sample, sequenced in a study of blood T cell repertoires in COVID-19. This table comes from immunoSEQ multiplex PCR, and its TCRdb copy is limited to in-frame clones, with some not included. Among fewer than 450,000 clones, around 91% were seen once, and the ten largest hold around 3.5%. Source material: peripheral blood. The receptors here all came from a woman aged 18 to 35 who had recovered from COVID-19. Both conserved end residues are part of each CDR3. A D gene is named only where the DNA matches it firmly. Size tells how often a clone was seen (once, few, many) or the class of an expanded clone, and some rows leave it out.

TRBV27,.,TRBD2,TRBJ2-3,CASSGGVSDTQYF,TGTGCCAGCAGCGGGGGGGTTTCGGATACGCAGTATTTT
TRBV12-5,.,.,TRBJ1-1,CASGHGGLRGVYTEAFF,TGTGCTAGTGGTCATGGGGGCCTTCGGGGGGTGTACACTGAAGCTTTCTTT
TRBV2,.,.,TRBJ1-4,CASSANRPGEKLFF,TGTGCCAGCAGTGCTAATCGGCCAGGGGAAAAACTGTTTTTT
TRBV18,.,TRBD1,TRBJ1-1,CASSRYRDRAVNTEAFF,TGTGCCAGCTCACGTTACCGGGACAGGGCCGTGAACACTGAAGCTTTCTTT
TRBV4-3,.,TRBD2,TRBJ2-6,CASSQAPPSGRYRGANVLTF,TGCGCCAGCAGCCAAGCCCCTCCTAGCGGGAGATATCGTGGGGCCAACGTCCTGACTTTC
TRBV11-3,.,.,TRBJ2-1,CASSLMAGSNEQFF,TGTGCCAGCAGCTTAATGGCGGGAAGCAATGAGCAGTTCTTC
TRBV11-3,.,TRBD2,TRBJ2-3,CASSRLAGGTDTQYF,TGTGCCAGCAGTCGCCTAGCGGGAGGAACAGATACGCAGTATTTT
TRBV6-2/TRBV6-3,.,TRBD1,TRBJ2-1,CASSYSGTVSYNEQFF,TGTGCCAGCAGTTACTCAGGGACAGTCTCCTACAATGAGCAGTTCTTC
TRBV19,.,.,TRBJ1-2,CASSYRSDYGYTF,TGTGCCAGTAGTTACAGGAGCGACTATGGCTACACCTTC
TRBV7-2,.,TRBD2,TRBJ2-1,CASSLLGLAGLRGYNEQFF,TGTGCCAGCAGCTTATTGGGACTAGCGGGGTTGCGAGGCTACAATGAGCAGTTCTTC
TRBV9,.,TRBD1,TRBJ1-2,CASSVDRGQGPGYTF,TGTGCCAGCAGCGTAGATCGGGGACAGGGTCCCGGCTACACCTTC
TRBV6-5,.,TRBD2,TRBJ2-3,CASSYTDMAGGDTQYF,TGTGCCAGCAGTTACACCGACATGGCGGGGGGAGATACGCAGTATTTT
TRBV19,.,.,TRBJ2-6,CASSILQALSGANVLTF,TGTGCCAGTAGTATACTCCAGGCGCTCTCTGGGGCCAACGTCCTGACTTTC
TRBV5-1,.,TRBD1,TRBJ1-4,CASNTGGSPLNEKLFF,TGCGCCAGCAATACAGGGGGCTCCCCCTTGAATGAAAAACTGTTTTTT
TRBV5-8,.,TRBD2,TRBJ2-1,CASSLTSGSLNEQFF,TGTGCCAGCAGCTTAACTAGCGGGAGTTTAAATGAGCAGTTCTTC
TRBV29-1,.,.,TRBJ1-1,CSVEGQGRYTEAFF,TGCAGCGTTGAAGGTCAGGGGCGGTACACTGAAGCTTTCTTT
TRBV5-5,.,TRBD2,TRBJ2-3,CASSWDPWTSGWWVDTQYF,TGTGCCAGCAGCTGGGACCCCTGGACTAGCGGGTGGTGGGTAGATACGCAGTATTTT
TRBV24-1,.,.,TRBJ2-3,CATSDSSRYFQFPDTQYF,TGTGCCACCAGTGATTCTTCACGGTACTTCCAATTCCCAGATACGCAGTATTTT
TRBV5-4,.,.,TRBJ1-2,CASSLGRSRDYGYTF,TGTGCCAGCAGCTTGGGTCGGAGTCGGGACTATGGCTACACCTTC
TRBV6-2/TRBV6-3,.,TRBD2,TRBJ2-3,CASSFGLDPQYF,TGTGCCAGCAGTTTCGGACTAGATCCGCAGTATTTT
TRBV6-2/TRBV6-3,.,TRBD2,TRBJ2-1,CASSKLAGGMDEQFF,TGTGCCAGCAGCAAACTAGCGGGAGGCATGGATGAGCAGTTCTTC
TRBV10-3,once,.,TRBJ1-3,CAILGERNTIYF,TGTGCCATACTGGGAGAAAGAAACACCATATATTTT
TRBV3-1/TRBV3-2,.,.,TRBJ2-3,CASSQGRGTQYF,TGTGCCAGCAGCCAGGGAAGGGGTACGCAGTATTTT
TRBV10-3,.,TRBD2,TRBJ2-5,CAIKASGSSTQRRTQYF,TGTGCCATCAAGGCTAGCGGGAGTTCGACCCAAAGAAGGACCCAGTACTTC
TRBV5-8,once,.,TRBJ2-2,CASSLSAAGELFF,TGTGCCAGCAGCTTATCAGCGGCCGGGGAGCTGTTTTTT
TRBV5-1,.,.,TRBJ1-3,CASSPMEEASGNTIYF,TGCGCCAGCAGCCCGATGGAGGAGGCTTCTGGAAACACCATATATTTT
TRBV27,.,TRBD2,TRBJ2-1,CASRASGSSYNEQFF,TGTGCCAGCAGAGCTAGCGGAAGCTCCTACAATGAGCAGTTCTTC
TRBV4-1,.,.,TRBJ2-3,CASSQDPHSSDTQYF,TGCGCCAGCAGCCAAGATCCCCACTCCTCAGATACGCAGTATTTT
TRBV5-6,.,.,TRBJ1-2,CASSLDSSYYGYTF,TGTGCCAGCAGCTTGGACAGTTCTTACTATGGCTACACCTTC
TRBV2,few,TRBD2,TRBJ2-2,CASSTGLVVTGELFF,TGTGCCAGCAGTACAGGACTAGTTGTCACCGGGGAGCTGTTTTTT
TRBV24-1,.,TRBD1,TRBJ1-2,CATSDRTGGGNYGYTF,TGTGCCACCAGTGATAGGACAGGGGGCGGTAACTATGGCTACACCTTC
TRBV7-6,.,TRBD2,TRBJ2-2,CASSPGLAGGTNTGELFF,TGTGCCAGCAGCCCGGGACTAGCGGGAGGGACGAACACCGGGGAGCTGTTTTTT
TRBV19,.,.,TRBJ1-2,CASSIGGRNYGYTF,TGTGCCAGTAGTATAGGGGGGAGGAACTATGGCTACACCTTC
TRBV19,.,TRBD1,TRBJ1-2,CASRTGGASNYGYTF,TGTGCCAGTAGGACAGGGGGCGCCTCTAACTATGGCTACACCTTC
TRBV11-3,.,TRBD2,TRBJ2-1,CASSSRTSGITHNEQFF,TGTGCCAGCAGCTCCAGGACTAGCGGGATAACCCACAATGAGCAGTTCTTC
TRBV28,few,.,TRBJ1-2,CASRQGYGYTF,TGTGCCAGCAGGCAGGGGTATGGCTACACCTTC
TRBV29-1,.,TRBD2,TRBJ2-1,CSAGTSGMVGQFF,TGCAGCGCCGGGACTAGCGGGATGGTCGGGCAGTTCTTC
TRBV10-3,.,TRBD1,TRBJ2-1,CAISESQTGGYNEQFF,TGTGCCATCAGTGAGTCCCAGACAGGGGGGTACAATGAGCAGTTCTTC
TRBV14,.,.,TRBJ1-3,CASSQGGSGAYSGNTIYF,TGTGCCAGCAGCCAAGGGGGAAGCGGGGCATACTCTGGAAACACCATATATTTT